The clone carrying this TCR beta chain was detected ten times or more. As yet, its antigen is unknown. Disease duration was under 3 months in the ophthalmopathy patients, who also had a Clinical Activity Score of at least 3 and a NOSPECS grade of at least 4. The CDR3 length is 16 residues. Trimming removed 1 base at V and 4 bases at J, with 14 bases between. Germline V CDR1 and CDR2: SGHAT, FQNNGV. The sample belongs to a study of T cells in Graves' hyperthyroidism and ophthalmopathy. The study, taken as a whole, reports: Separating ophthalmopathy from stable hyperthyroidism was achieved by a 13 V-J model. Most thyroid clonotypes with frequency above 0.001 were detected in blood. Onset of ophthalmopathy came a median approximately 6.9 months after the model predicted it.

Regions amplified from RNA transcripts were the TCR beta CDR3 regions. The HTBI primer set served for first-round RT-PCR of the TCR CDR3. TCRdb re-analysed the multiplex PCR reads in MiXCR, keeping a single row per CDR3 protein. The top ten clones hold 35% to 45% of a sample with about 380,000 distinct CDR3 sequences, about 18% of them seen once. The chain is built from TRBV11-2 and TRBJ2-1; D may be TRBD1 or TRBD2 (6 bases each). The sample taken for sequencing was blood. The clonotype originates from a man aged 18 to 35 with Graves' ophthalmopathy. For the CDR3, the DNA is TGTGCCAGCAGCTTAGGCCCGGGGGCGTCATACAATGAGCAGTTCTTC. This gives the protein CASSLGPGASYNEQFF.